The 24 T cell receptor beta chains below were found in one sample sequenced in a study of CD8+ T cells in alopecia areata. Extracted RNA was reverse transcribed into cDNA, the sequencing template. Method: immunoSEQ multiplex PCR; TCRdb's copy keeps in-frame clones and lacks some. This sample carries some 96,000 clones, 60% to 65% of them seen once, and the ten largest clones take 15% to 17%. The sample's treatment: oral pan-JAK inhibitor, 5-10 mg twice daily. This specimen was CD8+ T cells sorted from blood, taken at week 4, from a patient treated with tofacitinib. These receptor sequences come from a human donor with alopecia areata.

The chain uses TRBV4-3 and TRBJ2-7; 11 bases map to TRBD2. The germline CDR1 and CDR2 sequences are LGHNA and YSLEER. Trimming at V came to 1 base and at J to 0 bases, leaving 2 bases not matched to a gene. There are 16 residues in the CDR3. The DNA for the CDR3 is TGCGCCAGCAGCCAAGGCACTAGCGGGAGCTCCTACGAGCAGTACTTC. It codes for CASSQGTSGSSYEQYF.

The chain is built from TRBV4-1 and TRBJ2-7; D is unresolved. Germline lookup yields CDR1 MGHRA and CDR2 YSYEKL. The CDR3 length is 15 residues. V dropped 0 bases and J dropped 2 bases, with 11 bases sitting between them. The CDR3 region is CASSQDKAAPYEQYF. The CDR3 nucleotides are TGCGCCAGCAGCCAAGATAAGGCCGCGCCCTACGAGCAGTACTTC.

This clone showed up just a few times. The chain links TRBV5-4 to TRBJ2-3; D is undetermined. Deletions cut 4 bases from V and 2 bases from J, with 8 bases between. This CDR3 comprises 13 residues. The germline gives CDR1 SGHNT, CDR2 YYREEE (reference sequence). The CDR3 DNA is TGTGCCAGCAGCGCCCTTTCCACAGATACGCAGTATTTT. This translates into CASSALSTDTQYF.

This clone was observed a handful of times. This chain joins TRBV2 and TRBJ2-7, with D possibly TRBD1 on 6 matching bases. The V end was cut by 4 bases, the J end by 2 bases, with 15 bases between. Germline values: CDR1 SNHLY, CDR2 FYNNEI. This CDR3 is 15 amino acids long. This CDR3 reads CASSGILTGTYEQYF. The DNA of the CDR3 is TGTGCCAGCAGTGGAATTCTGACAGGAACCTACGAGCAGTACTTC.

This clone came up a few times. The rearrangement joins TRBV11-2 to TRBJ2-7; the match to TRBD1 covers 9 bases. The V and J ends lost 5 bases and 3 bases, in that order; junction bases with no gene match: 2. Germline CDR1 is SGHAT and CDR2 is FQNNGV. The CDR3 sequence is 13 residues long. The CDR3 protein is CASSEGQGYEQYF. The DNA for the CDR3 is TGTGCCAGCAGCGAGGGACAGGGCTACGAGCAGTACTTC.

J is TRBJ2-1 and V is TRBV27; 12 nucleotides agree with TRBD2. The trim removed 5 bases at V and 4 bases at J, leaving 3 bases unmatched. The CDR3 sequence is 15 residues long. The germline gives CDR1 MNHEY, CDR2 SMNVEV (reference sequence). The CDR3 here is CASSGGTSGYNEQFF. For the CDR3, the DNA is TGTGCCAGCAGTGGCGGGACTAGCGGGTACAATGAGCAGTTCTTC.

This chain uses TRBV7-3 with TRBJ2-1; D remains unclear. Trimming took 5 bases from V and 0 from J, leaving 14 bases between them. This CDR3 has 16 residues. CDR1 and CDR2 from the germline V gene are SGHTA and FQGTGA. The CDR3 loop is CASSPSFWGSYNEQFF. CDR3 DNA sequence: TGTGCCAGCAGCCCCTCATTTTGGGGCTCCTACAATGAGCAGTTCTTC.

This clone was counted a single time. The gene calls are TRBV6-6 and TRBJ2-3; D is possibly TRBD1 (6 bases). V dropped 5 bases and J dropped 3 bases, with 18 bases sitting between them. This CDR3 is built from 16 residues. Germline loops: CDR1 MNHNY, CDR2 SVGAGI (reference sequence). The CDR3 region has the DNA TGTGCCAGCAGTCAGGAAACAGGGTGGTCGACAGATACGCAGTATTTT. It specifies CASSQETGWSTDTQYF.

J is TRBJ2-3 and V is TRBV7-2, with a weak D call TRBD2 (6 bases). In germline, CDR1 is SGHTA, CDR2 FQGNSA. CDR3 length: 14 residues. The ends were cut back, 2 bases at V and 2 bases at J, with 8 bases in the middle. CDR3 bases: TGTGCCAGCAGCTTACTAGCGTTCACAGATACGCAGTATTTT. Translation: CASSLLAFTDTQYF. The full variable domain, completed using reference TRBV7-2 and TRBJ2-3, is GAGVSQSPSNKVTEKGKDVELRCDPISGHTALYWYRQSLGQGLEFLIYFQGNSAPDKSGLPSDRFSAERTGGSVSTLTIQRTQQEDSAVYLCASSLLAFTDTQYFGPGTRLTVL.

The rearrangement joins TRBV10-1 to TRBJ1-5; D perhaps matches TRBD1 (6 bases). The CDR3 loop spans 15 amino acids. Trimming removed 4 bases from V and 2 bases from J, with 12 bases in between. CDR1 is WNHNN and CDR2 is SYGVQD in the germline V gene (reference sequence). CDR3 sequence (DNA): TGCGCCAGCAGTGCTTTGGCAGGGGGCAATCAGCCCCAGCATTTT. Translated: CASSALAGGNQPQHF.

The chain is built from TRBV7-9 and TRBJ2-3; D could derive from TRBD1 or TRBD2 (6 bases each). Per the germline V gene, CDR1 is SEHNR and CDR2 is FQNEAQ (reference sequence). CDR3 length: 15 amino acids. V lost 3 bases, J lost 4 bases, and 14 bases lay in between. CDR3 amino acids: CASSFTGGSADTQYF. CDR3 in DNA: TGTGCCAGCAGCTTCACCGGGGGCAGCGCAGATACGCAGTATTTT. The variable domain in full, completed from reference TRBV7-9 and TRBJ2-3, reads DTGVSQNPRHKITKRGQNVTFRCDPISEHNRLYWYRQTLGQGPEFLTYFQNEAQLEKSRLLSDRFSAERPKGSFSTLEIQRTEQGDSAMYLCASSFTGGSADTQYFGPGTRLTVL.

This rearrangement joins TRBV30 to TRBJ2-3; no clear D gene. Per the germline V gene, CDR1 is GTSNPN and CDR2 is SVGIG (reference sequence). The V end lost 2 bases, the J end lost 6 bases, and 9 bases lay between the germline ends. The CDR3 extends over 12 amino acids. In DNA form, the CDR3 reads TGTGCCTGGAGTAGGGAAGGGGATACGCAGTATTTT. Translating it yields CAWSREGDTQYF.

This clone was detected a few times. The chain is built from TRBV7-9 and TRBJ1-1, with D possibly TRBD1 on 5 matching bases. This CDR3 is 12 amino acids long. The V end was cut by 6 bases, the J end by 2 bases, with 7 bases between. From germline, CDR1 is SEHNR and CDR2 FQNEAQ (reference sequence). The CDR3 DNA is TGTGCCAGCAGTCAGGGAAACACTGAAGCTTTCTTT. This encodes CASSQGNTEAFF.

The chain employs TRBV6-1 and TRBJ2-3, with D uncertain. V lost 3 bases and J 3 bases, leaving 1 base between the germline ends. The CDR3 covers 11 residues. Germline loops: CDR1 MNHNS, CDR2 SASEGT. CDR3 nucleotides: TGTGCCAGCAGTGATACAGATACGCAGTATTTT. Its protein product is CASSDTDTQYF.

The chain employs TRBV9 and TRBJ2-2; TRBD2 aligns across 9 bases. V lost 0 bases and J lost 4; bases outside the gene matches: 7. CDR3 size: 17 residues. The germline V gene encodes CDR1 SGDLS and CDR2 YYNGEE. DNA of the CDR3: TGTGCCAGCAGCGTAGTAAGTGGACTAGCGACCACCGGGGAGCTGTTTTTT. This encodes CASSVVSGLATTGELFF.

Here the CDR3 DNA reads TGTGCCAGCTTGGATCTCGGGACAGGGGTGGAAAAACTGTTTTTT. This encodes CASLDLGTGVEKLFF. The chain combines TRBV28 with TRBJ1-4; TRBD1 matches at 10 bases. The junction had 11 bases not matched to a gene; V was cut back by 8 bases and J by 8 bases. Per the germline V gene, CDR1 is MDHEN and CDR2 is SYDVKM. The CDR3 consists of 15 residues.

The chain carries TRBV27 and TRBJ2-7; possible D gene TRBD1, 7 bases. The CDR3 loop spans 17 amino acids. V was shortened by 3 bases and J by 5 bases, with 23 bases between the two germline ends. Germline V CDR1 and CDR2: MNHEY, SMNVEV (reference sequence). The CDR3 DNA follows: TGTGCCAGCAGTTTCTTAAAACTTGGAGGGGGCATTAACGAGCAGTACTTC. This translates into CASSFLKLGGGINEQYF.

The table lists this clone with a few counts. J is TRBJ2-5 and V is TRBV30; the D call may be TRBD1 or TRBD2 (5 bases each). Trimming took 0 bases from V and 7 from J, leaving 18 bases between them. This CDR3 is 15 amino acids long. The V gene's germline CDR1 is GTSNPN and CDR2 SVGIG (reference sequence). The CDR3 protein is CAWSVEGNSPATQYF. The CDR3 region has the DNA TGTGCCTGGAGTGTCGAGGGGAACAGCCCAGCGACCCAGTACTTC.

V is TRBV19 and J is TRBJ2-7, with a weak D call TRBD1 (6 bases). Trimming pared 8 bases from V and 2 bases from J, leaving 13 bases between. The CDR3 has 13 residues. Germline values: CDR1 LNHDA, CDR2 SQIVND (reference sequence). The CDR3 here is CASSQGQPYEQYF. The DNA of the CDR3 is TGTGCCAGTTCCCAAGGACAGCCCTACGAGCAGTACTTC.

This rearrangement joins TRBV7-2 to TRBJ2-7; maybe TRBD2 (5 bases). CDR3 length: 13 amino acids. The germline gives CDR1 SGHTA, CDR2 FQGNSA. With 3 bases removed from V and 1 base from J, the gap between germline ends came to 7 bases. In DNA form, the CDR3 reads TGTGCCAGCAGCTTGGACTTATCCTACGAGCAGTACTTC. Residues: CASSLDLSYEQYF.

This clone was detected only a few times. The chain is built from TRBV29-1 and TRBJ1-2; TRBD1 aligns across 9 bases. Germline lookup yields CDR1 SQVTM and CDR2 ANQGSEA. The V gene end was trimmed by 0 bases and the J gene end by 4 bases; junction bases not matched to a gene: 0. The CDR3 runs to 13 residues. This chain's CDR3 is CSVEETGGYGYTF. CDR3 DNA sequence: TGCAGCGTTGAAGAGACAGGGGGCTATGGCTACACCTTC.

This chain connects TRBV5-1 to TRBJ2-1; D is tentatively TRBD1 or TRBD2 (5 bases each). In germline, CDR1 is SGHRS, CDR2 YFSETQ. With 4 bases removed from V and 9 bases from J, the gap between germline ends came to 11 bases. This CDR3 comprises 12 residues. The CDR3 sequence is CASSAWDAEQFF. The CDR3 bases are TGCGCCAGCAGCGCATGGGACGCTGAGCAGTTCTTC.

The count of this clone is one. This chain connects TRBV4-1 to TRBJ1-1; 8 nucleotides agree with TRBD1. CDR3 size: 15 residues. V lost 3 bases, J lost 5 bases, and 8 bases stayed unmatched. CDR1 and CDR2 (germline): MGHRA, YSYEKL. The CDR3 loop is CASSHLTGGGTEAFF. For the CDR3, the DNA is TGCGCCAGCAGCCATCTCACAGGGGGTGGGACTGAAGCTTTCTTT.

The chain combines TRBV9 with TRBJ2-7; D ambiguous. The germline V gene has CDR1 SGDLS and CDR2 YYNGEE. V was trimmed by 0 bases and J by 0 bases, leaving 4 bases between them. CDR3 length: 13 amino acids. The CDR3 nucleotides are TGTGCCAGCAGCGTAGCTGACTCCTACGAGCAGTACTTC. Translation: CASSVADSYEQYF.